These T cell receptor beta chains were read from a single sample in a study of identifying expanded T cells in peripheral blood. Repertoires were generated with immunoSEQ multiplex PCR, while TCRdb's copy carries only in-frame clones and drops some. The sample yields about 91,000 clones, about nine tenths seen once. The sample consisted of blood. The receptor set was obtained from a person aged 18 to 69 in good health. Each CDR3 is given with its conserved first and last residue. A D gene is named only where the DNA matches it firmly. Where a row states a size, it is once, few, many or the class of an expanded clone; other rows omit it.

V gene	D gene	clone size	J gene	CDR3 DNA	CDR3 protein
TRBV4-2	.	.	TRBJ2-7	TGTGCCAGCAGCGGAGGACCGGCGAGAGGGTGGGAGCAGTACTTC	CASSGGPARGWEQYF
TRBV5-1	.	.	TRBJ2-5	TGCGCCAGCAGCTCTACGGACGGAGCCGGGGGACAAGAGACCCAGTACTTC	CASSSTDGAGGQETQYF
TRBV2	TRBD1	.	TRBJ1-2	TGTGCCAGTTCGGACAGGGAGAGCTATGGCTACACCTTC	CASSDRESYGYTF
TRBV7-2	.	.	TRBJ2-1	TGTGCCAGCAGCTTAGCGGCAGGGCCGGGGTCCGGGAACAATGAGCAGTTCTTC	CASSLAAGPGSGNNEQFF
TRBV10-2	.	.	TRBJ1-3	TGCGCCAGCAGTGAGTCGACGGCAAGCTCTGGAAACACCATATATTTT	CASSESTASSGNTIYF
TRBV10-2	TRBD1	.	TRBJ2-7	TGCGCCAGTCAGGGGACAGGGGGTTCGTACGAGCAGTACTTC	CASQGTGGSYEQYF
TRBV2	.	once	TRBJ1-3	TGTGCCAGCAGTCTCGGAGGGACCGTAACTTCCCTCTCTGGAAACACCATATATTTT	CASSLGGTVTSLSGNTIYF
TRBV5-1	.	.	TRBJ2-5	TGCGCCAGCAGCTTGGGAGGGATTTCTCTCCAACAAGAGACCCAGTACTTC	CASSLGGISLQQETQYF
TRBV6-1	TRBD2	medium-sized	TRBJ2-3	TGTGCCAGCAGTGTAGCTAGCGGGGGGGCAGATACGCAGTATTTT	CASSVASGGADTQYF
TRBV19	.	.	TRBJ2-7	TGTGCCAGTAGCCCTGGGCTGGGCTACGAGCAGTACTTC	CASSPGLGYEQYF
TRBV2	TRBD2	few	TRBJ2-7	TGTGCCAGCAGTGGGGAGCGGGGGGCCAGGGAGCAGTACTTC	CASSGERGAREQYF
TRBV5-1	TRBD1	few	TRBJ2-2	TGCGCCAGCAGCTTGGGGACAGGGAACACCGGGGAGCTGTTTTTT	CASSLGTGNTGELFF
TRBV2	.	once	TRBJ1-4	TGTGCCAGCAGTGAGTTCCGGGACATAACTAATGAAAAACTGTTTTTT	CASSEFRDITNEKLFF
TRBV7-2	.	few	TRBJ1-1	TGTGCCAGCAGCTTATGGAGCACAGGGCGGACTGAAGCTTTCTTT	CASSLWSTGRTEAFF